The 22 T cell receptor beta chains presented below share a single source sample, sequenced in a study of radiation and T cells in renal cell carcinoma. Method: immunoSEQ multiplex PCR; TCRdb's copy keeps in-frame clones and lacks some. The table has 140,000 to 150,000 clones, approximately 86% seen once; the top ten hold less than 20%. Time point meaning: blood 4 weeks post-SBRT, at nephrectomy. The treatment was: 15 Gy SBRT to primary tumor, nephrectomy 4 weeks later. This specimen was blood, taken from a patient whose treatment included radiotherapy and nephrectomy. The receptors originated from a woman aged 50 to 60 with renal cell carcinoma.

The chain combines TRBV10-2 with TRBJ1-5; unclear D gene. The ends were cut back, 0 bases at V and 1 base at J, with 7 bases in the middle. Germline CDR1 is WSHSY and CDR2 is SAAADI. The CDR3 spans 15 residues. CDR3 nucleotide sequence: TGCGCCAGCAGTGAGTCAGGAGAAAGCAATCAGCCCCAGCATTTT. Protein product: CASSESGESNQPQHF.

This sequence joins TRBV12-5 and TRBJ1-1, with D tentatively TRBD1 (5 bases). Germline values: CDR1 LGHNT, CDR2 FRNRAP. V lost 6 bases and J lost 4, with 18 bases in between. CDR3 length: 15 amino acids. The CDR3 DNA reads as TGTGCTAGTGGCACTCAGGGATTGTCGGGCACTGAAGCTTTCTTT. It is translated as CASGTQGLSGTEAFF.

This rearrangement joins TRBV19 to TRBJ2-7; the D gene is possibly TRBD2 (5 bases). V was cut by 6 bases and J by 5 bases, with 17 bases left in between. CDR1 LNHDA and CDR2 SQIVND come from the germline V gene (reference sequence). This CDR3 spans 14 amino acids. The DNA of the CDR3 is TGTGCCAGTAGACCCAGACTATCCACCGACGAGCAGTACTTC. As protein: CASRPRLSTDEQYF.

This clone was observed once. The rearrangement joins TRBV5-6 to TRBJ2-7; the D gene is possibly TRBD1 (5 bases). The CDR3 consists of 11 residues. V lost 1 base and J 6 bases, leaving 5 bases between the germline ends. Germline V gene data show CDR1 as SGHDT and CDR2 as YYEEEE. The DNA for the CDR3 is TGTGCCAGCAGCTTGCAGGGCGAGCAGTACTTC. This translates into CASSLQGEQYF.

This clone was observed once. This rearrangement joins TRBV19 to TRBJ1-2, with unresolved D. The V end lost 9 bases, the J end lost 8 bases, and 19 bases lay between the germline ends. The CDR3 length is 13 residues. Germline V lookup: CDR1 LNHDA, CDR2 SQIVND (reference sequence). The CDR3 sequence is CASREDDFYGYTF. Written as DNA, the CDR3 is TGTGCCAGCAGAGAGGATGACTTCTACGGCTACACCTTC.

The rearrangement joins TRBV7-9 to TRBJ2-1, with 13 bases fitting TRBD2. Germline CDR1 SEHNR, CDR2 FQNEAQ (reference sequence). The CDR3 covers 15 residues. Trimming took 5 bases from V and 15 from J; bases not matched to a gene: 13. CDR3 DNA sequence: TGTGCCAGCAGCCCGCGACTAGCGGGGGGTACAGCCGGGTTCTTC. It encodes CASSPRLAGGTAGFF.

CDR3 sequence: CASRLVRETQYF. CDR3 bases: TGTGCCAGCAGATTAGTACGCGAGACCCAGTACTTC. The rearrangement uses TRBV2 and TRBJ2-5; no clear D. The germline V gene has CDR1 SNHLY and CDR2 FYNNEI. The CDR3 spans 12 residues. Deletions cut 6 bases from V and 5 bases from J, with 10 bases between.

CDR3 amino acids: CASSLTGNADTQYF. The CDR3 DNA follows: TGTGCCAGCAGCTTAACGGGGAACGCAGATACGCAGTATTTT. This rearrangement joins TRBV7-6 to TRBJ2-3; D possibly corresponds to TRBD2 (5 bases). V was pared by 2 bases and J by 4 bases, with 10 bases between. CDR3 length: 14 amino acids. The germline gives CDR1 SGHVS, CDR2 FNYEAQ. Drawing the rest from reference TRBV7-6 and TRBJ2-3, the complete variable domain is GAGVSQSPRYKVTKRGQDVALRCDPISGHVSLYWYRQALGQGPEFLTYFNYEAQQDKSGLPNDRFSAERPEGSISTLTIQRTEQRDSAMYRCASSLTGNADTQYFGPGTRLTVL.

J is TRBJ1-1 and V is TRBV27; 9 positions match TRBD1. Germline CDR1 is MNHEY and CDR2 is SMNVEV (reference sequence). This CDR3 has 16 residues. Germline trimming cut 3 bases from V and 5 bases from J; bases unmatched to any gene: 10. CDR3: CASSLATGGGITEAFF. For the CDR3, the DNA is TGTGCCAGCAGTTTGGCCACAGGGGGCGGGATAACTGAAGCTTTCTTT.

This chain connects TRBV5-4 to TRBJ2-7, with TRBD2 identical over 10 bases. This CDR3 spans 14 amino acids. The germline V gene has CDR1 SGHNT and CDR2 YYREEE (reference sequence). Unmatched junction bases numbered 6, after V lost 6 bases and J lost 3 bases. CDR3 loop: CASTLAGGSYEQYF. DNA for the CDR3: TGTGCCAGCACTTTAGCGGGAGGCAGCTACGAGCAGTACTTC.

The chain is built from TRBV14 and TRBJ2-7; 8 bases are shared with TRBD1. Germline lookup yields CDR1 SGHDN and CDR2 FVKESK. The CDR3 has 24 residues. The ends lost 1 base at V and 2 bases at J; junction bases unmatched: 31. Written as DNA, the CDR3 is TGTGCCAGCAGCCAAGTCGGATTCGGGAAATGGACAGGGCCGACGATCCCAATCGCCTACGAGCAGTACTTC. This gives the protein CASSQVGFGKWTGPTIPIAYEQYF.

The chain uses TRBV6-6 and TRBJ1-1; TRBD1 aligns across 8 bases. CDR3 size: 16 residues. Germline CDR1 MNHNY, CDR2 SVGAGI (reference sequence). J was trimmed by 6 bases and V by 2 bases; bases with no gene match: 11. CDR3 sequence: CASSYPAGGRGAEAFF. The CDR3, as DNA: TGTGCCAGCAGTTACCCGGCAGGGGGCAGGGGAGCTGAAGCTTTCTTT.

The rearrangement links TRBV2 to TRBJ2-2, with 9 bases matching TRBD2. CDR3 length: 15 residues. Trimming took 5 bases from V and 5 from J; bases not matched to a gene: 6. Germline V gene data show CDR1 as SNHLY and CDR2 as FYNNEI. The CDR3 nucleotides are TGTGCCAGCAGTCCTCTAGCGGGAAGGACCGGGGAGCTGTTTTTT. Protein: CASSPLAGRTGELFF.

The rearrangement uses TRBV5-4 and TRBJ2-7; D uncertain. CDR1 is SGHNT and CDR2 is YYREEE in the germline V gene (reference sequence). V lost 0 bases to trimming and J lost 5 bases, with 12 bases between them. The CDR3 sequence is 14 residues long. Here the CDR3 reads CASSLGGEVDEQYF. CDR3 DNA sequence: TGTGCCAGCAGCTTGGGAGGTGAGGTCGACGAGCAGTACTTC.

The chain recombines TRBV30 with TRBJ2-5; 7 bases are shared with TRBD1. Germline-derived CDR1 and CDR2 are GTSNPN and SVGIG (reference sequence). The CDR3 loop spans 14 amino acids. V lost 5 bases to trimming and J lost 1 base; unmatched junction nucleotides: 7. The CDR3, as DNA: TGTGCCTGGGGTCCAGGGGGATCCCAAGAGACCCAGTACTTC. It codes for CAWGPGGSQETQYF.

The rearrangement uses TRBV5-4 and TRBJ2-7; weak D call: TRBD1 (6 bases). Germline V gives CDR1 SGHNT, CDR2 YYREEE (reference sequence). The CDR3 spans 15 residues. The V end was cut by 4 bases, the J end by 2 bases, with 16 bases between. The chain's CDR3 is CASSEGQIETYEQYF. The DNA for the CDR3 is TGTGCCAGCAGCGAAGGACAGATTGAGACCTACGAGCAGTACTTC.

Only one count was recorded for this clone. V and J are TRBV6-5 and TRBJ2-2; the D gene is possibly TRBD1 (6 bases). CDR3 length equals 13 residues. Trimming left V 5 bases short and J 8 bases short, with 12 bases between. In germline, CDR1 is MNHEY, CDR2 SVGAGI. CDR3 in amino acids: CASSPTGRGELFF. The CDR3 DNA sequence: TGTGCCAGCAGTCCCACAGGGCGAGGGGAGCTGTTTTTT.

The rearrangement links TRBV28 to TRBJ1-1; 7 positions match TRBD1. The V segment lost 5 bases and the J segment 3 bases; nucleotides outside the gene matches: 9. In germline, CDR1 is MDHEN, CDR2 SYDVKM. The CDR3 totals 15 residues. CDR3 sequence reads: CASSPTGYGDTEAFF. CDR3 nucleotide sequence: TGTGCCAGCAGTCCGACAGGGTACGGTGACACTGAAGCTTTCTTT.

The genes are TRBV19 and TRBJ2-2, with 10 bases matching TRBD1. The germline V gene encodes CDR1 LNHDA and CDR2 SQIVND (reference sequence). This CDR3 has 15 amino acids. Losses at the gene ends were 6 bases for V and 6 bases for J; bases not matched to a gene: 7. The CDR3 loop reads CASRETGGAAGELFF. The CDR3 nucleotides are TGTGCCAGTAGAGAGACAGGGGGCGCGGCCGGGGAGCTGTTTTTT.

J is TRBJ2-3 and V is TRBV4-1; 8 bases line up with TRBD2. V was clipped by 9 bases and J by 4 bases; unmatched bases: 6. The germline V gene encodes CDR1 MGHRA and CDR2 YSYEKL. This CDR3 has 13 amino acids. The CDR3 sequence: CASKGLVPDTQYF. DNA for the CDR3: TGCGCCAGTAAGGGACTAGTCCCAGATACGCAGTATTTT.

This clone appeared a few times. In DNA form, the CDR3 reads TGTGCCAGTAGTGACGGACAGGGGGGCCTAGAGACCCAGTACTTC. Amino acid sequence: CASSDGQGGLETQYF. The J gene is TRBJ2-5, the V gene TRBV19; 10 nucleotides match TRBD1. V was clipped by 5 bases and J by 4 bases; unmatched bases: 7. Germline V gives CDR1 LNHDA, CDR2 SQIVND (reference sequence). This CDR3 spans 15 amino acids.

V gene TRBV18 combines with J gene TRBJ1-3; D is undetermined. V shed 6 bases and J shed 2 bases, with 8 bases lying between them. Germline V gene sequence: CDR1 KGHSH, CDR2 LQKENI. CDR3 size: 13 residues. CDR3 amino acids: CASSAEAGNTIYF. CDR3 DNA sequence: TGTGCCAGCTCGGCAGAGGCTGGAAACACCATATATTTT.